Below are 22 T cell receptor beta chains sequenced from a single sample in a study of Ad26.COV2.S vaccination and SARS-CoV-2 variants. The treatment denotes: about 20 received Ad26.COV2.S at low or high dose, single or two shots; 5 received placebo; per-sample allocation not given. The samples were gathered on day 63 after the first injection of vaccine or placebo. Here immunoSEQ multiplex PCR was the method, and the copy in TCRdb shows in-frame clones only, minus some. The sample yields about 350,000 clones, 70% to 90% seen once. The sequencing here drew on peripheral blood, taken in a trial of Ad26.COV2.S vaccine versus placebo. All receptors come from a person aged 18-60 years who received the Ad26.COV2.S COVID-19 vaccine or a placebo.

The chain combines TRBV18 with TRBJ2-7; D may be TRBD1 or TRBD2 (5 bases each). Germline values: CDR1 KGHSH, CDR2 LQKENI. V lost 3 bases to trimming and J lost 6 bases, with 18 bases between them. This CDR3 has 15 amino acids. CDR3 bases: TGTGCCAGCTCACCTCGGGAAGGGGTTTCTGGCGAGCAGTACTTC. This gives the protein CASSPREGVSGEQYF.

This chain uses TRBV25-1 with TRBJ2-3; no clear D. Trimming took off 1 base at V and 1 base at J, with 12 bases between the two ends. Germline lookup yields CDR1 MGHDK and CDR2 SYGVNS. CDR3 length equals 16 residues. The CDR3 DNA reads TGTGCCAGCAGTGAATTTAGGGTTCGGGGCACAGATACGCAGTATTTT. As protein: CASSEFRVRGTDTQYF.

This clone was picked up one time. V gene TRBV11-2 combines with J gene TRBJ2-1; D call uncertain. Trimming pared 2 bases from V and 0 bases from J, leaving 11 bases between. Germline values: CDR1 SGHAT, CDR2 FQNNGV. This CDR3 has 16 residues. CDR3 DNA sequence: TGTGCCAGCAGCTTAAACCCTCCGAGCTCCTACAATGAGCAGTTCTTC. It yields the protein CASSLNPPSSYNEQFF. The full variable domain, in which reference TRBV11-2 and TRBJ2-1 provide the parts outside the CDR3, is EAGVAQSPRYKIIEKRQSVAFWCNPISGHATLYWYQQILGQGPKLLIQFQNNGVVDDSQLPKDRFSAERLKGVDSTLKIQPAKLEDSAVYLCASSLNPPSSYNEQFFGPGTRLTVL.

The genes are TRBV4-2 and TRBJ2-7, with D unclear. Trimming removed 2 bases from V and 4 bases from J, with 18 bases in between. Germline CDR1 LGHNA, CDR2 YNFKEQ. The CDR3 extends over 16 amino acids. CDR3 loop: CASSQTTGSQRYEQYF. The DNA for the CDR3 is TGTGCCAGCAGCCAAACCACGGGTAGCCAGAGGTACGAGCAGTACTTC.

The chain carries TRBV10-3 and TRBJ2-7; D remains unclear. The CDR3 has 14 amino acids. Germline-derived CDR1 and CDR2 are ENHRY and SYGVKD. Trimming removed 7 bases at V and 0 bases at J, with 13 bases between. This CDR3 reads CAITADASSYEQYF. In DNA, the CDR3 is TGTGCCATCACCGCGGATGCGAGCTCCTACGAGCAGTACTTC.

The chain is built from TRBV9 and TRBJ2-7, with 11 nucleotides matching TRBD2. J was trimmed by 0 bases and V by 1 base; bases with no gene match: 3. CDR1 is SGDLS, CDR2 YYNGEE, per germline. The CDR3 contains 16 residues. The chain's CDR3 is CASSVRGLADSYEQYF. CDR3 coding DNA: TGTGCCAGCAGCGTAAGGGGACTAGCGGACTCCTACGAGCAGTACTTC.

This clone was detected only a few times. The chain recombines TRBV5-6 with TRBJ2-1; D gene ambiguous. Germline loops: CDR1 SGHDT, CDR2 YYEEEE. V was cut by 2 bases and J by 2 bases, with 14 bases left in between. The CDR3 sequence is 16 residues long. CDR3 nucleotide sequence: TGTGCCAGCAGCTTAAGGAACAGACAAACCTACAATGAGCAGTTCTTC. Amino acid sequence: CASSLRNRQTYNEQFF.

V usage is TRBV9 and J usage is TRBJ1-2; 7 nucleotides align to TRBD1. Germline V gene data show CDR1 as SGDLS and CDR2 as YYNGEE. CDR3 size: 13 residues. V trimming: 3 bases; J trimming: 5 bases; junction bases outside the gene matches: 4. The chain's CDR3 is CASSATGRYGYTF. The CDR3 nucleotides read TGTGCCAGCAGCGCGACAGGGCGGTATGGCTACACCTTC.

The chain uses TRBV7-6 and TRBJ2-5, with 7 bases lining up with TRBD1. After removal of 5 bases from V and 2 bases from J, the junction contained 5 bases not matched to a gene. This CDR3 has 14 residues. CDR1 is SGHVS and CDR2 is FNYEAQ in the germline V gene. The CDR3 spells CASSARGKQETQYF. DNA for the CDR3: TGTGCCAGCAGCGCCAGGGGGAAGCAAGAGACCCAGTACTTC.

The rearrangement uses TRBV7-6 and TRBJ2-7; 11 nucleotides line up with TRBD2. The CDR3 spans 16 residues. Germline values: CDR1 SGHVS, CDR2 FNYEAQ. J gave up 1 base and V 5 bases, and 7 bases lay outside the gene matches. The CDR3 DNA reads TGTGCCAGCAGCCCACTAGCGGGGGAGAGGTCCTACGAGCAGTACTTC. Translation gives CASSPLAGERSYEQYF.

Concerning this clone: The sample has other DNA sequences that encode this CDR3 too. This chain connects TRBV6-5 to TRBJ1-1; 7 bases map to TRBD1. Losses at the gene ends were 6 bases for V and 1 base for J; bases not matched to a gene: 2. The germline CDR1 and CDR2 sequences are MNHEY and SVGAGI. The length of the CDR3 is 13 residues. The CDR3 bases are TGTGCCAGCAGCAGACAGGGGAACACTGAAGCTTTCTTT. Protein product: CASSRQGNTEAFF.

The chain joins TRBV19 to TRBJ1-6, with D uncertain. Looked up from germline, CDR1 is LNHDA and CDR2 is SQIVND (reference sequence). The CDR3 totals 13 residues. V was trimmed by 3 bases and J by 6 bases, leaving 6 bases between them. The CDR3 region is CASSIQINSPLHF. The CDR3 DNA is TGTGCCAGTAGTATCCAAATTAATTCACCCCTCCACTTT.

The rearrangement links TRBV27 to TRBJ1-3, with a weak D call TRBD1 (6 bases). V lost 4 bases and J 2 bases, leaving 9 bases between the germline ends. CDR1 and CDR2 from the germline V gene are MNHEY and SMNVEV (reference sequence). The CDR3 covers 14 residues. The CDR3 is CASSSPGAGNTIYF. For the CDR3, the DNA is TGTGCCAGCAGTTCCCCAGGGGCTGGAAACACCATATATTTT.

In DNA form, the CDR3 reads TGTGCCAGCAGCTCAACAGGGTATAGGGGTCAGCCCCAGCATTTT. This encodes CASSSTGYRGQPQHF. V gene TRBV5-6 combines with J gene TRBJ1-5; a possible D gene is TRBD1 (6 bases). The CDR3 has 15 amino acids. Looked up from germline, CDR1 is SGHDT and CDR2 is YYEEEE. Trimming took 3 bases from V and 6 from J, leaving 16 bases between them.

The chain carries TRBV12-3 or TRBV12-4 and TRBJ1-2; D unclear. Trimming took off 6 bases at V and 0 bases at J, with 8 bases between the two ends. The CDR3 loop spans 13 amino acids. The CDR3 loop is CASSPKPNYGYTF. The CDR3 nucleotides are TGTGCCAGCAGCCCTAAACCTAACTATGGCTACACCTTC.

The V call is TRBV2, the J call TRBJ2-3; 7 bases align to TRBD2. From germline, CDR1 is SNHLY and CDR2 FYNNEI. Trimming at V came to 7 bases and at J to 11 bases, leaving 9 bases not matched to a gene. The CDR3 has 12 amino acids. The CDR3 loop is CASIKERGLQYF. CDR3 in DNA: TGTGCCAGCATTAAAGAGCGGGGTTTGCAGTATTTT.

The rearrangement uses TRBV7-2 and TRBJ1-1; D is ambiguous. CDR1 and CDR2 from the germline V gene are SGHTA and FQGNSA. V was cut by 0 bases and J by 4 bases, with 6 bases left in between. CDR3 length: 13 amino acids. The CDR3 bases are TGTGCCAGCAGCTTAGCTAAGGGCACTGAAGCTTTCTTT. It yields the protein CASSLAKGTEAFF.

This chain links TRBV4-2 with TRBJ1-1; D gene ambiguous. Germline V gives CDR1 LGHNA, CDR2 YNFKEQ. Trimming cost V 5 bases and J 1 base, with 11 bases left between them. The CDR3 has 14 residues. The CDR3 nucleotides read TGTGCCAGCAGCTCATTAGGGAGGAACACTGAAGCTTTCTTT. Translating gives CASSSLGRNTEAFF.

V usage is TRBV18 and J usage is TRBJ1-4; D ambiguous. Germline CDR1 and CDR2: KGHSH and LQKENI. The ends were cut back, 6 bases at V and 7 bases at J, with 9 bases in the middle. CDR3 size: 12 residues. The CDR3 DNA follows: TGTGCCAGCTCTTGGACCCGTGAAAAACTGTTTTTT. The encoded protein is CASSWTREKLFF.

The chain is built from TRBV3-1 (or the pseudogene TRBV3-2) and TRBJ2-3, with 11 bases fitting TRBD2. Germline trimming cut 4 bases from V and 2 bases from J; bases unmatched to any gene: 2. The CDR3 covers 15 residues. CDR1 is LGHDT, CDR2 YNNKEL, per germline (reference sequence). This CDR3 is CASSPSGGFTDTQYF. CDR3 in DNA: TGTGCCAGCAGCCCTAGCGGGGGGTTCACAGATACGCAGTATTTT.

The V call is TRBV9, the J call TRBJ1-1; 8 bases are shared with TRBD1. Trimming at V came to 4 bases and at J to 4 bases, leaving 6 bases not matched to a gene. Germline CDR1 is SGDLS and CDR2 is YYNGEE. The CDR3 sequence is 14 residues long. The CDR3 sequence is CASSQDRVTTEAFF. DNA for the CDR3: TGTGCCAGCAGCCAGGACAGGGTTACCACTGAAGCTTTCTTT.

V and J are TRBV19 and TRBJ2-3; TRBD2 might be the D (6 bases). Trimming took off 4 bases at V and 6 bases at J, with 11 bases between the two ends. CDR3 length: 13 amino acids. Germline lookup yields CDR1 LNHDA and CDR2 SQIVND (reference sequence). The chain's CDR3 is CASSTQLADTQYF. The DNA of the CDR3 is TGTGCCAGTAGTACGCAACTAGCTGATACGCAGTATTTT.